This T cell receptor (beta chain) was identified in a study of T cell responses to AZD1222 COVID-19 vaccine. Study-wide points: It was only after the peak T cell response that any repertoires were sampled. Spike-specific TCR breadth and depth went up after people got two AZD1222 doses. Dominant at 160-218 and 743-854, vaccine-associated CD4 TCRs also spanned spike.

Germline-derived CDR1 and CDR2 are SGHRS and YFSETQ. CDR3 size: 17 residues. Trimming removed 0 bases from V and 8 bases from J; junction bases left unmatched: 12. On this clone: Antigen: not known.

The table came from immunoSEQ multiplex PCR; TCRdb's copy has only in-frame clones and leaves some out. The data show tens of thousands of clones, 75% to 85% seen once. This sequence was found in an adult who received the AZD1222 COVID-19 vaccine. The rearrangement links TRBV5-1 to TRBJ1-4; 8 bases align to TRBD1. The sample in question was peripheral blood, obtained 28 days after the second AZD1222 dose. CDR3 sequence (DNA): TGCGCCAGCAGCTTGGGACCCAACTACGGGACAGGAGAAAAACTGTTTTTT. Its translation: CASSLGPNYGTGEKLFF.